This TCR beta chain was recorded in a study of T cell responses to AZD1222 COVID-19 vaccine. Using immunoSEQ multiplex PCR, the repertoire was profiled, and TCRdb retains in-frame clones only, with some absent. Of roughly 130,000 clones in the sample, 85% to 90% were seen once. As concerns this clone: Its specificity is not known.

Points from the study as a whole: Females outnumbered males among donors, who were mostly white British; clonal diversity was possibly underestimated.

Germline V lookup: CDR1 LGHDT, CDR2 YNNKEL (reference sequence). The CDR3 totals 13 residues. The chain recombines TRBV3-1 (or the pseudogene TRBV3-2) with TRBJ2-5; possible D gene TRBD2, 5 bases. Gene TRBJ2-7 matches the end of the DNA better, so the J call may be wrong. The sequence was collected from an adult in good health. Sequenced material: peripheral blood, taken on day 0 of AZD1222 vaccination. DNA of the CDR3: TGTGCCAGCAGCCTTGCGGGTGCATACGAGCAGTACTTC. It encodes CASSLAGAYEQYF.